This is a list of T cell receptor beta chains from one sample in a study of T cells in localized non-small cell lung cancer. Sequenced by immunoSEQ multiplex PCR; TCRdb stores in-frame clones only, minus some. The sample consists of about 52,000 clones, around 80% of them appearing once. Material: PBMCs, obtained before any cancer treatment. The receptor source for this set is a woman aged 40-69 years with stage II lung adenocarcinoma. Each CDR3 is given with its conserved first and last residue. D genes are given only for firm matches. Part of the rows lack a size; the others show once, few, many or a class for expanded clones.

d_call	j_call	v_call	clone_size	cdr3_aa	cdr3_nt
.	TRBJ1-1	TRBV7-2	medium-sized	CASSLMGAEAFF	TGTGCCAGCAGCTTGATGGGGGCTGAAGCTTTCTTT
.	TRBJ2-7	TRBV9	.	CASSVEGRGSYEQYF	TGTGCCAGCAGCGTAGAAGGTAGGGGGTCCTACGAGCAGTACTTC
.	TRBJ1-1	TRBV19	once	CASTLGGSGDTEAFF	TGTGCCAGTACCCTGGGGGGCAGCGGGGACACTGAAGCTTTCTTT
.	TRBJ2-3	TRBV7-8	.	CASSPGSTDTQYF	TGTGCCAGCAGCCCCGGTAGCACAGATACGCAGTATTTT
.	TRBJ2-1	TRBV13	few	CASSGGAWNEQFF	TGTGCCAGCAGCGGGGGGGCGTGGAATGAGCAGTTCTTC
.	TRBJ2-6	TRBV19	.	CASNSGANVLTF	TGTGCCAGTAATTCTGGGGCCAACGTCCTGACTTTC
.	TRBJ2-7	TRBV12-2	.	CASRLGPGPRGNEQYF	TGTGCAAGTCGCTTAGGGCCGGGCCCCAGGGGCAACGAGCAGTACTTC
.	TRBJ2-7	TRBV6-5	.	CASSLGPAYEQYF	TGTGCCAGCAGTTTGGGGCCGGCCTACGAGCAGTACTTC
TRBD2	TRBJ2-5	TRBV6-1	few	CASSELAGGQETQYF	TGTGCCAGCAGTGAACTAGCGGGGGGGCAAGAGACCCAGTACTTC
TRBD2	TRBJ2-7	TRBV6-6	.	CASSYGSGGAQEQYF	TGTGCCAGCAGTTACGGTAGCGGGGGGGCCCAAGAGCAGTACTTC
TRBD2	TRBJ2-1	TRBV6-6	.	CASSLIAGEQFF	TGTGCCAGCAGTTTAATAGCGGGGGAGCAGTTCTTC
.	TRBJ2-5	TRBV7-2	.	CASSLAGAGTQYF	TGTGCCAGCAGCTTAGCAGGGGCCGGGACCCAGTACTTC
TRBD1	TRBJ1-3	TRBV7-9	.	CASSLGQGAKNTIYF	TGTGCCAGCAGCCTGGGACAGGGGGCGAAGAACACCATATATTTT
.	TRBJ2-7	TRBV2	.	CASSLLDSFYEQYF	TGTGCCAGCAGTCTACTAGACAGTTTCTACGAGCAGTACTTC
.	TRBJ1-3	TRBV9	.	CASSVVSSGNTIYF	TGTGCCAGCAGCGTAGTCAGCTCTGGAAACACCATATATTTT
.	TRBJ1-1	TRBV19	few	CASSWAVNTEAFF	TGTGCCAGTAGTTGGGCGGTCAACACTGAAGCTTTCTTT
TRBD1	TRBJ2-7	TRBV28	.	CASSSGTGVYEQYF	TGTGCCAGCTCTTCCGGGACAGGGGTCTACGAGCAGTACTTC
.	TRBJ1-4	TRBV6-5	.	CASSTLKNEKLFF	TGTGCCAGCAGCACGCTAAAGAATGAAAAACTGTTTTTT
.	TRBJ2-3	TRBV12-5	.	CASGRSGVADTQYF	TGTGCTAGTGGTCGCTCGGGGGTCGCAGATACGCAGTATTTT
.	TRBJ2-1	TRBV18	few	CASSPPPENNEQFF	TGTGCCAGCTCACCACCGCCGGAGAACAATGAGCAGTTCTTC
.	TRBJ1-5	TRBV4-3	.	CASSQSGGGPINQPQHF	TGCGCCAGCAGCCAATCCGGGGGGGGGCCTATCAATCAGCCCCAGCATTTT
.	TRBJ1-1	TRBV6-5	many	CASSYSQGPEAFF	TGTGCCAGCAGTTACTCGCAGGGACCTGAAGCTTTCTTT
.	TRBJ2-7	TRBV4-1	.	CASSQDRAGIYEQYF	TGCGCCAGCAGCCAAGATCGAGCAGGGATATACGAGCAGTACTTC
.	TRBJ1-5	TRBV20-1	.	CSATTGTTQHF	TGCAGTGCTACGACCGGGACGACCCAGCATTTT
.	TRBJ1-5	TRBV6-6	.	CASSYGQGGQPQHF	TGTGCCAGCAGTTACGGGCAGGGTGGTCAGCCCCAGCATTTT
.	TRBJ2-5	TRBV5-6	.	CASSLVTGGTGFLETQYF	TGTGCCAGCAGCTTGGTGACCGGCGGCACAGGGTTTTTAGAGACCCAGTACTTC
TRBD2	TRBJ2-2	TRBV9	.	CASSLSGGGAGELFF	TGTGCCAGCAGCTTGAGCGGCGGGGGGGCCGGGGAGCTGTTTTTT
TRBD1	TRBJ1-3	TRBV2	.	CASKGQGLTTIYF	TGTGCCAGCAAGGGACAGGGTCTGACCACCATATATTTT